This entry lists 6 T cell receptor beta chains sequenced from one sample in a study of blood T cell repertoires in COVID-19. The table came from immunoSEQ multiplex PCR; TCRdb's copy has only in-frame clones and leaves some out. Here the sample spans approximately 490,000 clones, around 87% being singletons. The specimen sequenced was PBMCs or T cells enriched from blood (not recorded which). The receptors come from a woman younger than 30 who had recovered from COVID-19.

The V and J genes are TRBV7-3 and TRBJ1-1; maybe TRBD1 (5 bases). Trimming took off 5 bases at V and 1 base at J, with 14 bases between the two ends. Germline V gene sequence: CDR1 SGHTA, CDR2 FQGTGA. The CDR3 loop spans 15 amino acids. CDR3 sequence (DNA): TGTGCCAGCAGCCCAGAGGGGAGGAGGAACACTGAAGCTTTCTTT. Translating gives CASSPEGRRNTEAFF.

The chain is built from TRBV28 and TRBJ1-1; maybe TRBD1 (5 bases). The CDR3 has 15 amino acids. Germline V gives CDR1 MDHEN, CDR2 SYDVKM. The V end was cut by 7 bases, the J end by 4 bases, with 19 bases between. CDR3 amino acids: CASTLPTGGVTEAFF. The CDR3 bases are TGTGCCAGCACCCTTCCGACTGGAGGGGTCACTGAAGCTTTCTTT.

This clone was seen more than once but under ten times. The chain is built from TRBV19 and TRBJ1-2; D unresolved. V dropped 5 bases and J dropped 8 bases, with 18 bases sitting between them. The CDR3 is made up of 14 amino acids. The V gene's germline CDR1 is LNHDA and CDR2 SQIVND (reference sequence). The CDR3: CASSALHSGGGYTF. In nucleotides, the CDR3 is TGTGCCAGTAGTGCCCTTCACAGCGGAGGAGGCTACACCTTC. The full variable domain, completed using reference TRBV19 and TRBJ1-2, is DGGITQSPKYLFRKEGQNVTLSCEQNLNHDAMYWYRQDPGQGLRLIYYSQIVNDFQKGDIAEGYSVSREKKESFPLTVTSAQKNPTAFYLCASSALHSGGGYTFGSGTRLTVV.

This chain joins TRBV7-8 and TRBJ1-6, with D unclear. Per the germline V gene, CDR1 is SGHVS and CDR2 is FQNEAQ. Trimming took off 2 bases at V and 0 bases at J, with 11 bases between the two ends. The CDR3 runs 17 residues. As DNA, the CDR3 is TGTGCCAGCAGCTTAACAGCTTTTAGCTCCTATAATTCACCCCTCCACTTT. This encodes CASSLTAFSSYNSPLHF. The variable domain in full, completed from reference TRBV7-8 and TRBJ1-6, reads GAGVSQSPRYKVAKRGQDVALRCDPISGHVSLFWYQQALGQGPEFLTYFQNEAQLDKSGLPSDRFFAERPEGSVSTLKIQRTQQEDSAVYLCASSLTAFSSYNSPLHFGNGTRLTVT.

The chain combines TRBV7-8 with TRBJ2-1; tentative D call: TRBD2 (5 bases). Germline values: CDR1 SGHVS, CDR2 FQNEAQ. Trimming stripped 5 bases from V and 1 base from J, with 12 bases between. This CDR3 is 15 amino acids long. CDR3 loop: CASSRASGSYNEQFF. The CDR3 DNA sequence: TGTGCCAGCAGCCGAGCTTCGGGGTCCTACAATGAGCAGTTCTTC.

The CDR3 DNA is TGTGCCAGCAGTCCCTTTAAGGGGGTAAGCCAAGAGACCCAGTACTTC. It codes for CASSPFKGVSQETQYF. The chain is built from TRBV11-2 and TRBJ2-5, with D tentatively TRBD1 (6 bases). V lost 6 bases and J lost 1, with 18 bases in between. Per germline, CDR1 SGHAT and CDR2 FQNNGV. This CDR3 region has 16 residues.